The 14 T cell receptor beta chains listed next were all sequenced from one sample in a study of cytomegalovirus exposure and HLA in healthy donors. Use of 60 Vbeta and 13 Jbeta primers characterized the PCR. Profiling relied on immunoSEQ multiplex PCR, and the TCRdb table lists in-frame clones only, not all of them. The sample lists some 140,000 clones, 80% occurring once. The sequenced sample consisted of PBMCs. The origin of the receptors is a man younger than 45 in good health and CMV-seropositive.

The CDR3 bases are TGTGCCAGCAGCTCCCTGCGCGAGGGCACAGATACGCAGTATTTT. This sequence encodes CASSSLREGTDTQYF. This rearrangement joins TRBV6-6 to TRBJ2-3; no clear D gene. Germline values: CDR1 MNHNY, CDR2 SVGAGI (reference sequence). Deletions cut 6 bases from V and 1 base from J, with 14 bases between. The CDR3 loop spans 15 amino acids.

This chain uses TRBV28 with TRBJ1-3, with D possibly matching TRBD1 (6 bases). V was shortened by 0 bases and J by 0 bases, with 18 bases between the two germline ends. This CDR3 is 19 amino acids long. Per germline, CDR1 MDHEN and CDR2 SYDVKM. The CDR3 reads CASSLWDSRYTSSGNTIYF. Here the CDR3 DNA reads TGTGCCAGCAGTTTATGGGACAGTCGTTATACGAGCTCTGGAAACACCATATATTTT.

The chain recombines TRBV6-1 with TRBJ2-5, with D unresolved. The end of the DNA is better explained by TRBJ2-7, so the J call may be wrong. The CDR3 extends over 13 amino acids. Germline assignment: CDR1 MNHNS and CDR2 SASEGT. CDR3 DNA: TGTGCCAGCAGTGAAGTGGTAGCTTACGAGCAGTACTTC. The encoded protein is CASSEVVAYEQYF.

The chain recombines TRBV9 with TRBJ1-3; D perhaps matches TRBD1 (5 bases). In germline, CDR1 is SGDLS, CDR2 YYNGEE. With 4 bases removed from V and 3 bases from J, the gap between germline ends came to 14 bases. CDR3 length equals 15 residues. The CDR3 sequence is CASSPGSGLGNTIYF. The CDR3, as DNA: TGTGCCAGCAGCCCCGGGTCAGGGCTTGGAAACACCATATATTTT.

This clone was found once. CDR3 nucleotides: TGTGCCAGCAGTTACAGGGCCCGAATCGCGAACACCGGGGAGCTGTTTTTT. Amino acid sequence: CASSYRARIANTGELFF. This chain joins TRBV28 and TRBJ2-2, with D perhaps matching TRBD1 (6 bases). Per the germline V gene, CDR1 is MDHEN and CDR2 is SYDVKM. The ends were cut back, 4 bases at V and 0 bases at J, with 15 bases in the middle. This CDR3 region has 17 residues. Together with reference TRBV28 and TRBJ2-2, the CDR3 gives the full variable domain: DVKVTQSSRYLVKRTGEKVFLECVQDMDHENMFWYRQDPGLGLRLIYFSYDVKMKEKGDIPEGYSVSREKKERFSLILESASTNQTSMYLCASSYRARIANTGELFFGEGSRLTVL.

The chain recombines TRBV15 with TRBJ2-5; D is unclear. The CDR3 is 13 residues long. Germline loops: CDR1 LNHNV, CDR2 YYDKDF (reference sequence). Trimming stripped 0 bases from V and 6 bases from J, with 8 bases between. The chain's CDR3 is CATSRDPAKTQYF. DNA for the CDR3: TGTGCCACCAGCAGAGATCCAGCGAAGACCCAGTACTTC.

The chain is built from TRBV27 and TRBJ2-2; TRBD2 matches 10 bases. This CDR3 comprises 15 residues. V lost 6 bases, J lost 6 bases, and 7 bases stayed unmatched. Germline V gene lookup returns CDR1 MNHEY and CDR2 SMNVEV (reference sequence). The CDR3 is CASRSSGSNPGELFF. DNA of the CDR3: TGTGCCAGCAGGTCTAGCGGGAGTAACCCCGGGGAGCTGTTTTTT.

This clone was counted between two and nine times. This chain uses TRBV28 with TRBJ2-3; 12 bases align to TRBD2. The CDR3 consists of 15 residues. With V trimmed by 4 bases and J by 2 bases, 1 base remained unmatched. Germline CDR1 and CDR2: MDHEN and SYDVKM. The chain's CDR3 is CASSWTSGVTDTQYF. The DNA of the CDR3 is TGTGCCAGCAGTTGGACTAGCGGGGTCACAGATACGCAGTATTTT.

The chain combines TRBV11-1 with TRBJ1-5; D is possibly TRBD1 (5 bases). V lost 5 bases and J lost 5, with 13 bases in between. The CDR3 has 14 residues. Germline-derived CDR1 and CDR2 are SGHAT and FQDESV (reference sequence). The CDR3 protein is CASSPDGGDQPQHF. The CDR3 bases are TGTGCCAGCAGCCCCGACGGGGGGGATCAGCCCCAGCATTTT.

The chain has TRBV19 and TRBJ2-1; tentatively, D is TRBD1 (6 bases). The germline V gene encodes CDR1 LNHDA and CDR2 SQIVND (reference sequence). Trimming took off 6 bases at V and 8 bases at J, with 17 bases between the two ends. CDR3 length equals 14 residues. The CDR3 spells CASRPPGVGDEQFF. As DNA, the CDR3 is TGTGCCAGTAGACCCCCAGGGGTCGGAGATGAGCAGTTCTTC. Complete variable domain (other parts from reference TRBV19 and TRBJ2-1): DGGITQSPKYLFRKEGQNVTLSCEQNLNHDAMYWYRQDPGQGLRLIYYSQIVNDFQKGDIAEGYSVSREKKESFPLTVTSAQKNPTAFYLCASRPPGVGDEQFFGPGTRLTVL.

This chain connects TRBV7-2 to TRBJ2-1; 12 positions agree with TRBD2. From germline, CDR1 is SGHTA and CDR2 FQGNSA. This CDR3 is built from 19 residues. The ends lost 4 bases at V and 0 bases at J; junction bases unmatched: 10. The CDR3 is CASSSLGASGRASYNEQFF. The CDR3 coding sequence is TGTGCCAGCAGCTCCCTTGGGGCTAGCGGGAGGGCCTCCTACAATGAGCAGTTCTTC.

The V and J genes are TRBV6-5 and TRBJ1-2; 7 nucleotides match TRBD1. The CDR3 length is 12 residues. With V trimmed by 8 bases and J by 8 bases, 8 bases remained unmatched. The germline CDR1 and CDR2 sequences are MNHEY and SVGAGI. The CDR3 bases are TGTGCCAGCTTGGGTCAGGGGGTAGGCTACACCTTC. It codes for CASLGQGVGYTF.

V is TRBV7-2 and J is TRBJ1-2; D remains unclear. Germline lookup yields CDR1 SGHTA and CDR2 FQGNSA. This CDR3 contains 14 residues. V was pared by 5 bases and J by 1 base, with 11 bases between. DNA for the CDR3: TGTGCCAGCAGCCTCCCCGGGATTAACTATGGCTACACCTTC. It translates to CASSLPGINYGYTF.

The sample holds one count of this clone. The V gene is TRBV1, the J gene TRBJ2-3; the DNA was not compared with TRBD2, the D call given in the table. TRBV1 is a pseudogene locus. CDR3 length: 21 amino acids. CDR3 in DNA: TGCACCAACGCGATAATACAACGTGGCTCCCGGACTAGCGGGAGCACAGATACGCAGTATTTT. Amino acids: CTNAIIQRGSRTSGSTDTQYF.